The 13 T cell receptor beta chains reported below all come from one sample, sequenced in a study of T-cell memory formation after mild COVID-19 (dated by TCRdb to 2020 to 2023). Library generation was performed with 5' RACE. For sequencing, an Illumina NovaSeq 6000 was employed. The public sequencing data were trimmed at Q25 with fastp and processed into clonotypes with MiXCR by TCRdb, which kept only in-frame beta chains. Rows with a matching CDR3 protein are joined into one entry that keeps the most common DNA and genes. This sample comprises about 410,000 distinct CDR3 sequences, roughly 18% of them detected only once. The top ten constitute approximately 21% of the sample. Sample: PBMCs or a T cell subset sorted from them (not recorded which). The receptors were gathered from a man younger than 35 who had mild COVID-19 (a few samples of this study predate the infection). The sample titles of this study are shuffled in the database, so cell type and time point are left out; the donor was told from shared clones.

This clonotype was seen a few times. CDR3 coding DNA: TGTGCCAGCCGACGCCTTGGTGGACAGGGCGGCGATCAGCCCCAGCATTTT. This codes for CASRRLGGQGGDQPQHF. V and J are TRBV6-1 and TRBJ1-5, with 8 positions matching TRBD1. Germline loops: CDR1 MNHNS, CDR2 SASEGT. The CDR3 consists of 17 residues. Trimming at V came to 8 bases and at J to 5 bases, leaving 17 bases not matched to a gene.

The chain joins TRBV12-3 or TRBV12-4 to TRBJ2-7; TRBD1 aligns across 7 bases. This CDR3 has 14 residues. V gave up 5 bases and J gave up 2 bases; unmatched junction bases: 6. The CDR3: CASSPYQGAYEQYV. Written as DNA, the CDR3 is TGTGCCAGCAGTCCTTACCAGGGGGCCTACGAGCAGTACGTC.

This chain joins TRBV20-1 and TRBJ2-4, with D possibly being TRBD1 (6 bases). The V gene's germline CDR1 is DFQATT and CDR2 SNEGSKA (reference sequence). This CDR3 is 13 amino acids long. V lost 3 bases and J lost 7, with 13 bases in between. This CDR3 reads CSARRGIQNIQYF. In DNA form, the CDR3 reads TGCAGTGCTAGGAGGGGGATCCAGAACATTCAGTACTTC.

The genes are TRBV4-3 and TRBJ2-1; 8 bases map to TRBD1. Germline V gives CDR1 LGHNA, CDR2 YSLEER. J gave up 6 bases and V 3 bases, and 13 bases lay outside the gene matches. CDR3 size: 17 residues. CDR3 DNA sequence: TGCGCCAGCAGCCAGGTATCAGGGGGCCTGGGGCTCAATGAGCAGTTCTTC. This codes for CASSQVSGGLGLNEQFF.

This clonotype appeared once. The chain is built from TRBV12-3 or TRBV12-4 and TRBJ1-2; D is unresolved. The CDR3 loop spans 14 amino acids. The ends were cut back, 5 bases at V and 4 bases at J, with 14 bases in the middle. The CDR3 DNA reads as TGTGCCAGCAGTCCCTTGGTTTTGCGCTATGGCTACACCTTC. Translation gives CASSPLVLRYGYTF.

Remarks on this clonotype: Compared with germline, one end of the junction differs, possibly owing to a read error. The chain uses TRBV4-2 and TRBJ2-7; TRBD2 might be the D (5 bases). Looked up from germline, CDR1 is LGHNA and CDR2 is YNFKEQ. CDR3 length: 13 amino acids. The CDR3 protein is CASSKDPGYEQYF. The CDR3 nucleotides are TGTGCCAGCAGCAAAGATCCGGGGTACGAGCAGTACTTC.

In its sample, this clonotype was seen a few times. J is TRBJ2-5 and V is TRBV20-1, with D hard to call. V was cut by 0 bases and J by 5 bases, with 13 bases left in between. The CDR3 spans 14 residues. Germline CDR1 is DFQATT and CDR2 is SNEGSKA (reference sequence). This CDR3 is CSARDWKVRETQYF. The CDR3 DNA follows: TGCAGTGCTAGAGATTGGAAAGTTAGGGAGACCCAGTACTTC.

This clonotype occurred a few times. J is TRBJ1-1 and V is TRBV4-3; no firm D call. CDR1 and CDR2 from the germline V gene are LGHNA and YSLEER. V gave up 0 bases and J gave up 1 base, with 9 bases separating them. The CDR3 extends over 15 amino acids. CDR3 residues: CASSQDIVPNTEAFF. DNA of the CDR3: TGCGCCAGCAGCCAAGATATCGTCCCGAACACTGAAGCTTTCTTT.

This clonotype is classed as medium-sized. The chain is built from TRBV6-1 and TRBJ1-2, with D tentatively TRBD1 (6 bases). The CDR3 runs 12 residues. The V and J ends lost 6 bases and 6 bases respectively, with 11 bases between them. Germline CDR1 and CDR2: MNHNS and SASEGT. CDR3 sequence: CASREGGHGYTF. The CDR3 region has the DNA TGTGCCAGCAGAGAGGGGGGACATGGCTACACCTTC.

This clonotype was recorded at least ten times. This chain joins TRBV15 and TRBJ2-7, with TRBD2 as a possible D gene (6 bases). This CDR3 is built from 15 residues. V gave up 4 bases and J gave up 6 bases, with 19 bases separating them. CDR1 is LNHNV, CDR2 YYDKDF, per germline (reference sequence). CDR3 in DNA: TGTGCCACCAGCACGGGCGGGGAAGGGCTAAGCGAGCAGTACTTC. Its translation is CATSTGGEGLSEQYF.

The table lists this clonotype with a few counts. The V call is TRBV6-5, the J call TRBJ2-2; D remains unclear. The CDR3 length is 16 residues. Germline lookup yields CDR1 MNHEY and CDR2 SVGAGI. V lost 1 base to trimming and J lost 4 bases, with 13 bases between them. As DNA, the CDR3 is TGTGCCAGCAGTTACTTTCCATCGGCCGTCACCGGGGAGCTGTTTTTT. It translates to CASSYFPSAVTGELFF.

In this sample, this clonotype turned up many times. This chain connects TRBV12-3 or TRBV12-4 to TRBJ2-1, with D unresolved. The CDR3 contains 16 residues. Between the trimmed V and J ends, which lost 6 bases and 5 bases, there was a span of 20 bases. The CDR3 loop is CASSPRKDGVNNEQFF. The DNA for the CDR3 is TGTGCCAGCAGCCCAAGGAAGGACGGAGTAAACAATGAGCAGTTCTTC.

This clonotype was detected ten times or more. The V and J genes are TRBV7-3 and TRBJ2-2, with TRBD2 matching over 7 bases. The CDR3 is made up of 14 amino acids. Germline lookup yields CDR1 SGHTA and CDR2 FQGTGA. V lost 5 bases and J lost 4; bases outside the gene matches: 4. The CDR3 spells CASSPGLGTGELFF. CDR3 nucleotides: TGTGCCAGCAGCCCCGGACTAGGCACCGGGGAGCTGTTTTTT.